Below, 14 T cell receptor beta chains from the same sample are listed, as sequenced in a study of T-cell memory formation after mild COVID-19. One entry per CDR3 protein results from TCRdb running MiXCR on the 5' RACE reads. This sample has roughly 600,000 distinct CDR3 sequences, with roughly 17% found just once. Sequencing was carried out using PBMCs or a T cell subset sorted from them (not recorded which). The receptors were sampled from an adult woman who had mild COVID-19 (a few samples of this study predate the infection). Cell type and time point are not known.

A few counts support this clonotype. The chain couples TRBV7-9 to TRBJ2-1; no clear D gene. Germline V gene data show CDR1 as SEHNR and CDR2 as FQNEAQ (reference sequence). The length of the CDR3 is 13 residues. V was clipped by 8 bases and J by 1 base, with 9 bases between them. For the CDR3, the DNA is TGTGCCAGCTCTGCCGAATCCTACAATGAGCAGTTCTTC. This translates into CASSAESYNEQFF.

This clonotype was counted a few times. This sequence joins TRBV6-2 or TRBV6-3 and TRBJ2-7, with 13 positions matching TRBD2. CDR1 is MNHEY, CDR2 SVGEGT, per germline. J lost 5 bases, V lost 6 bases, and 13 bases had no gene match. The CDR3 has 17 residues. The DNA for the CDR3 is TGTGCCAGCAGCCCATCTAGGACTAGCGGGAGCCCCCACGAGCAGTACTTC. It translates to CASSPSRTSGSPHEQYF.

This clonotype was picked up many times. This chain uses TRBV7-6 with TRBJ2-5; D uncertain. V lost 6 bases to trimming and J lost 5 bases, with 10 bases between them. The CDR3 extends over 12 amino acids. CDR1 SGHVS and CDR2 FNYEAQ come from the germline V gene. CDR3 sequence: CASSFSSETQYF. CDR3 DNA sequence: TGTGCCAGCAGTTTTTCGTCGGAGACCCAGTACTTC.

In its sample, this clonotype was seen many times. V and J are TRBV18 and TRBJ2-2; D gene unclear. The CDR3 is 14 amino acids. The germline CDR1 and CDR2 sequences are KGHSH and LQKENI. With 3 bases removed from V and 0 bases from J, the gap between germline ends came to 5 bases. The chain's CDR3 is CASSPAANTGELFF. The CDR3, as DNA: TGTGCCAGCTCACCTGCGGCGAACACCGGGGAGCTGTTTTTT.

This clonotype was counted only a few times. The chain employs TRBV5-6 and TRBJ2-2, with D perhaps TRBD1 or TRBD2 (5 bases each). V was pared by 6 bases and J by 3 bases, with 12 bases between. CDR1 and CDR2 (germline): SGHDT, YYEEEE. The CDR3 loop spans 14 amino acids. The CDR3 loop is CASKPEGYTGELFF. Written as DNA, the CDR3 is TGTGCCAGCAAACCCGAGGGGTACACCGGGGAGCTGTTTTTT.

This clonotype was detected many times. The chain carries TRBV20-1 and TRBJ2-7; 7 bases match TRBD2. Germline loops: CDR1 DFQATT, CDR2 SNEGSKA (reference sequence). After removal of 0 bases from V and 2 bases from J, the junction contained 4 bases not matched to a gene. This CDR3 spans 14 amino acids. CDR3 DNA sequence: TGCAGTGCTAGAGAGGGGGGGGATACCTACGAGCAGTACTTC. Translated: CSAREGGDTYEQYF.

The chain carries TRBV5-8 and TRBJ1-1, with TRBD1 as a possible D gene (6 bases). V was pared by 2 bases and J by 10 bases, with 18 bases between. This CDR3 contains 14 residues. CDR1 is SGHTS, CDR2 YDEGEE, per germline. CDR3 nucleotide sequence: TGTGCCAGCAGCTTAGACCGATCGGGGGCTGTAGCTTTCTTT. It specifies CASSLDRSGAVAFF.

This clonotype was seen a few times. The chain recombines TRBV7-2 with TRBJ2-2, with 11 bases fitting TRBD2. Germline V gene data show CDR1 as SGHTA and CDR2 as FQGNSA. V shed 6 bases, J shed 2 bases, and the junction held 5 bases outside the gene matches. This CDR3 is 16 amino acids long. DNA of the CDR3: TGTGCCAGCAGTCGCCGACTAGCGGGAAACACCGGGGAGCTGTTTTTT. Translating it yields CASSRRLAGNTGELFF.

J is TRBJ1-6 and V is TRBV20-1, with D unclear. Deletions cut 5 bases from V and 7 bases from J, with 9 bases between. The CDR3 has 12 amino acids. Germline CDR1 is DFQATT and CDR2 is SNEGSKA (reference sequence). For the CDR3, the DNA is TGCAGTGCTGGATTAGGGAATTCACCCCTCCACTTT. This codes for CSAGLGNSPLHF.

V is TRBV5-6 and J is TRBJ2-7, with D possibly matching TRBD1 (6 bases). The V end was cut by 0 bases, the J end by 6 bases, with 13 bases between. Germline CDR1 is SGHDT and CDR2 is YYEEEE. The CDR3 covers 14 residues. In DNA, the CDR3 is TGTGCCAGCAGCTTGGTTAACAGGGCAAGCGAGCAGTACTTC. This codes for CASSLVNRASEQYF.

V and J are TRBV7-2 and TRBJ2-5, with D uncertain. The CDR3 is made up of 11 amino acids. CDR1 is SGHTA, CDR2 FQGNSA, per germline. V lost 0 bases and J 7 bases, leaving 3 bases between the germline ends. CDR3 protein: CASSLATTQYF. Written as DNA, the CDR3 is TGTGCCAGCAGCTTAGCGACGACCCAGTACTTC. Combining the CDR3 with reference TRBV7-2 and TRBJ2-5 gives the whole variable domain GAGVSQSPSNKVTEKGKDVELRCDPISGHTALYWYRQSLGQGLEFLIYFQGNSAPDKSGLPSDRFSAERTGGSVSTLTIQRTQQEDSAVYLCASSLATTQYFGPGTRLLVL.

This clonotype has more than one count but fewer than ten. The rearrangement joins TRBV2 to TRBJ1-1, with D unclear. The V end was cut by 6 bases, the J end by 0 bases, with 17 bases between. This CDR3 contains 16 residues. Germline values: CDR1 SNHLY, CDR2 FYNNEI. CDR3 residues: CASSFDRFRMNTEAFF. CDR3 sequence (DNA): TGTGCCAGCAGCTTTGACCGATTCCGAATGAACACTGAAGCTTTCTTT.

Only a few counts were recorded for this clonotype. The rearrangement joins TRBV12-3 or TRBV12-4 to TRBJ1-4; a weak D match, TRBD1 (6 bases). CDR3 length equals 14 residues. Deletions cut 6 bases from V and 7 bases from J, with 15 bases between. The CDR3 DNA reads TGTGCCAGCAGCCCAACAGGGAGGGGTGAAAAACTGTTTTTT. It codes for CASSPTGRGEKLFF.

The J gene is TRBJ2-6, the V gene TRBV4-2; 8 nucleotides line up with TRBD1. The junction had 2 bases not matched to a gene; V was cut back by 4 bases and J by 0 bases. Germline CDR1 reads LGHNA; CDR2 reads YNFKEQ. This CDR3 contains 16 residues. CDR3 sequence: CASSPDRGSGANVLTF. CDR3 bases: TGTGCCAGCAGCCCTGACAGGGGCTCTGGGGCCAACGTCCTGACTTTC.